These 28 T cell receptor beta chains were sequenced from one sample in a study of cytomegalovirus exposure and HLA in healthy donors. Researchers ran the PCR with 60 Vbeta and 13 Jbeta primers. Generated by immunoSEQ multiplex PCR, the TCRdb table keeps only in-frame clones and is missing some. The repertoire holds 130,000 to 150,000 clones, approximately 80% seen once, with around 10% in the top ten. Sequences were obtained from PBMCs. The receptors shown here come from a woman in her fifties or sixties in good health and CMV-seropositive.

The rearrangement uses TRBV2 and TRBJ2-7; 9 nucleotides agree with TRBD2. From germline, CDR1 is SNHLY and CDR2 FYNNEI. The CDR3 has 12 amino acids. Germline trimming cut 6 bases from V and 5 bases from J; bases unmatched to any gene: 2. CDR3 sequence reads: CASRREGHEQYF. As DNA, the CDR3 is TGTGCCAGCAGGCGGGAGGGCCACGAGCAGTACTTC. The full variable domain, its missing parts supplied by reference TRBV2 and TRBJ2-7, is EPEVTQTPSHQVTQMGQEVILRCVPISNHLYFYWYRQILGQKVEFLVSFYNNEISEKSEIFDDQFSVERPDGSNFTLKIRSTKLEDSAMYFCASRREGHEQYFGPGTRLTVT.

This clone was seen once. V is TRBV19 and J is TRBJ2-1, with 8 bases identical to TRBD1. This CDR3 comprises 15 residues. The ends lost 4 bases at V and 5 bases at J; junction bases unmatched: 7. Per germline, CDR1 LNHDA and CDR2 SQIVND (reference sequence). In DNA, the CDR3 is TGTGCCAGTAGTAAGAGACAGGGGCTGGACAATGAGCAGTTCTTC. Residues: CASSKRQGLDNEQFF.

This chain links TRBV19 with TRBJ1-2; D is possibly TRBD1 (6 bases). Germline CDR1 LNHDA, CDR2 SQIVND (reference sequence). V lost 2 bases and J lost 6, with 7 bases in between. The CDR3 totals 12 residues. CDR3 DNA sequence: TGTGCCAGTAGTATACAGGGGAATGGCTACACCTTC. Translated: CASSIQGNGYTF. Looking up the rest from reference TRBV19 and TRBJ1-2 gives the full variable domain: DGGITQSPKYLFRKEGQNVTLSCEQNLNHDAMYWYRQDPGQGLRLIYYSQIVNDFQKGDIAEGYSVSREKKESFPLTVTSAQKNPTAFYLCASSIQGNGYTFGSGTRLTVV.

The chain couples TRBV6-6 to TRBJ2-3, with TRBD1 matching 8 bases. From germline, CDR1 is MNHNY and CDR2 SVGAGI (reference sequence). V shed 11 bases, J shed 1 base, and the junction held 5 bases outside the gene matches. The CDR3 is 13 amino acids. The CDR3 loop reads CAAWGQGTDTQYF. In DNA, the CDR3 is TGTGCCGCTTGGGGACAGGGCACAGATACGCAGTATTTT.

The chain carries TRBV9 and TRBJ2-3, with D possibly being TRBD2 (6 bases). From germline, CDR1 is SGDLS and CDR2 YYNGEE. Trimming cost V 3 bases and J 3 bases, with 17 bases left between them. The CDR3 extends over 16 amino acids. CDR3 sequence reads: CASSARPGAETDTQYF. In nucleotides, the CDR3 is TGTGCCAGCAGCGCCCGACCGGGAGCTGAGACAGATACGCAGTATTTT.

The chain carries TRBV7-9 and TRBJ2-2; 7 positions agree with TRBD2. The CDR3 is 15 amino acids. V lost 3 bases to trimming and J lost 4 bases; unmatched junction nucleotides: 5. Germline CDR1 and CDR2: SEHNR and FQNEAQ (reference sequence). The CDR3 DNA follows: TGTGCCAGCAGCTTTGCGGGAGTCAGCACCGGGGAGCTGTTTTTT. It is translated as CASSFAGVSTGELFF.

This clone was detected only once. The rearrangement links TRBV28 to TRBJ2-3; 15 bases agree with TRBD2. Trimming took 6 bases from V and 9 from J; bases not matched to a gene: 7. CDR3 length equals 15 residues. Germline CDR1 and CDR2: MDHEN and SYDVKM. The chain's CDR3 is CASSTGLAGGQTQYF. The CDR3 DNA reads TGTGCCAGCAGCACGGGACTAGCGGGAGGACAAACGCAGTATTTT.

CDR3 DNA sequence: TGCGCCAGCAGCCCCGGGGGGACTGAAGCTTTCTTT. It encodes CASSPGGTEAFF. The chain uses TRBV5-1 and TRBJ1-1; tentative D call: TRBD1 (5 bases). Germline lookup yields CDR1 SGHRS and CDR2 YFSETQ. CDR3 length: 12 amino acids. Trimming took off 4 bases at V and 5 bases at J, with 9 bases between the two ends.

This chain links TRBV11-3 with TRBJ2-1, with D maybe TRBD2 (6 bases). The CDR3 loop spans 15 amino acids. CDR1 SGHNT and CDR2 YENEEA come from the germline V gene. Trimming took off 4 bases at V and 6 bases at J, with 16 bases between the two ends. In nucleotides, the CDR3 is TGTGCCAGCAGCTCAGTGGGGGGAGCGACCAATGAGCAGTTCTTC. This translates into CASSSVGGATNEQFF.

The rearrangement uses TRBV9 and TRBJ2-3; maybe TRBD1 (5 bases). Germline CDR1 reads SGDLS; CDR2 reads YYNGEE. Trimming stripped 0 bases from V and 4 bases from J, with 9 bases between. The length of the CDR3 is 14 residues. This chain's CDR3 is CASSVGTGSDTQYF. The CDR3 DNA follows: TGTGCCAGCAGCGTAGGAACAGGCTCAGATACGCAGTATTTT.

The rearrangement joins TRBV5-1 to TRBJ2-5, with D possibly being TRBD2 (6 bases). The CDR3 runs to 14 residues. The V end was cut by 5 bases, the J end by 11 bases, with 22 bases between. Germline V CDR1 and CDR2: SGHRS, YFSETQ. The CDR3 loop reads CASRSRGATGEQYF. In DNA form, the CDR3 reads TGCGCCAGCAGGTCGAGGGGCGCGACGGGGGAGCAGTACTTC. Variable domain in full (rest from reference TRBV5-1 and TRBJ2-5): KAGVTQTPRYLIKTRGQQVTLSCSPISGHRSVSWYQQTPGQGLQFLFEYFSETQRNKGNFPGRFSGRQFSNSRSEMNVSTLELGDSALYLCASRSRGATGEQYFGPGTRLLVL.

V and J are TRBV4-2 and TRBJ1-5; D is possibly TRBD1 (6 bases). The length of the CDR3 is 15 residues. Germline V gene sequence: CDR1 LGHNA, CDR2 YNFKEQ. V shed 0 bases and J shed 4 bases, with 10 bases lying between them. For the CDR3, the DNA is TGTGCCAGCAGCCAAGATCGGACAGTTAATCAGCCCCAGCATTTT. The encoded protein is CASSQDRTVNQPQHF.

The chain joins TRBV28 to TRBJ1-5; 7 nucleotides align to TRBD1. Germline loops: CDR1 MDHEN, CDR2 SYDVKM. Trimming cost V 6 bases and J 7 bases; bases outside gene matches: 9. There are 14 residues in the CDR3. As DNA, the CDR3 is TGTGCCAGCAGGCTTCAGGGGGTTGAACAGCCCCAGCATTTT. This gives the protein CASRLQGVEQPQHF. The complete variable domain, with remaining parts taken from reference TRBV28 and TRBJ1-5, reads DVKVTQSSRYLVKRTGEKVFLECVQDMDHENMFWYRQDPGLGLRLIYFSYDVKMKEKGDIPEGYSVSREKKERFSLILESASTNQTSMYLCASRLQGVEQPQHFGDGTRLSIL.

V is TRBV18 and J is TRBJ2-3; possibly TRBD2 for D (6 bases). The CDR3 covers 15 residues. Germline V lookup: CDR1 KGHSH, CDR2 LQKENI. V was shortened by 3 bases and J by 6 bases, with 16 bases between the two germline ends. This CDR3 is CASSPEGRSLDTQYF. CDR3 sequence (DNA): TGTGCCAGCTCACCGGAGGGCAGGTCGTTGGATACGCAGTATTTT. Full variable domain (remainder filled in from reference TRBV18 and TRBJ2-3): NAGVMQNPRHLVRRRGQEARLRCSPMKGHSHVYWYRQLPEEGLKFMVYLQKENIIDESGMPKERFSAEFPKEGPSILRIQQVVRGDSAAYFCASSPEGRSLDTQYFGPGTRLTVL.

V gene TRBV11-1 combines with J gene TRBJ2-7; TRBD1 matches at 7 bases. The CDR3 is 13 amino acids. The germline V gene has CDR1 SGHAT and CDR2 FQDESV (reference sequence). Germline trimming cut 5 bases from V and 4 bases from J; bases unmatched to any gene: 5. Here the CDR3 reads CASSRGQQYEQYF. The CDR3, as DNA: TGTGCCAGCAGCCGGGGACAGCAATACGAGCAGTACTTC.

This chain links TRBV29-1 with TRBJ2-1; TRBD2 aligns across 13 bases. CDR3 length equals 14 residues. Trimming cost V 4 bases and J 9 bases; bases outside gene matches: 6. Germline values: CDR1 SQVTM, CDR2 ANQGSEA. This CDR3 is CSVATSGRAGEQFF. CDR3 bases: TGCAGCGTTGCAACTAGCGGGAGGGCCGGTGAGCAGTTCTTC.

This clone was counted a few times. The chain carries TRBV28 and TRBJ2-5; 8 nucleotides line up with TRBD2. J was trimmed by 5 bases and V by 5 bases; bases with no gene match: 7. The CDR3 sequence is 14 residues long. Germline assignment: CDR1 MDHEN and CDR2 SYDVKM. The CDR3 sequence: CASSTGGRWETQYF. The CDR3 DNA reads TGTGCCAGCAGTACGGGGGGGCGGTGGGAGACCCAGTACTTC.

The V gene is TRBV10-3, the J gene TRBJ1-2; D is unresolved. This CDR3 is 14 amino acids long. Germline CDR1 ENHRY, CDR2 SYGVKD. V was pared by 5 bases and J by 7 bases, with 17 bases between. CDR3 in amino acids: CAISRLTSRGGYTF. Written as DNA, the CDR3 is TGTGCCATCAGTAGGTTGACCTCCCGGGGTGGCTACACCTTC.

This chain uses TRBV28 with TRBJ1-5; the match to TRBD1 covers 7 bases. Germline loops: CDR1 MDHEN, CDR2 SYDVKM. The CDR3 runs to 15 residues. The J segment lost 0 bases and the V segment lost 5 bases, leaving 4 bases of the junction unmatched. Here the CDR3 DNA reads TGTGCCAGCAGTAAAGGGACAGATAGCAATCAGCCCCAGCATTTT. It yields the protein CASSKGTDSNQPQHF.

The chain couples TRBV10-2 to TRBJ2-3; D is possibly TRBD1 (6 bases). Germline-derived CDR1 and CDR2 are WSHSY and SAAADI. Trimming pared 0 bases from V and 0 bases from J, leaving 7 bases between. The CDR3 loop spans 15 amino acids. The CDR3 DNA follows: TGCGCCAGCAGTGAGTCGGACAGTAGCACAGATACGCAGTATTTT. It translates to CASSESDSSTDTQYF.

J is TRBJ1-1 and V is TRBV9; perhaps TRBD1 as D (5 bases). Per germline, CDR1 SGDLS and CDR2 YYNGEE. V gave up 5 bases and J gave up 0 bases, with 14 bases separating them. This CDR3 has 15 residues. The CDR3: CASSVDETVNTEAFF. The CDR3, as DNA: TGTGCCAGCAGTGTCGATGAGACAGTGAACACTGAAGCTTTCTTT.

V usage is TRBV18 and J usage is TRBJ2-3; D remains ambiguous. Deletions cut 2 bases from V and 1 base from J, with 10 bases between. Germline V gene sequence: CDR1 KGHSH, CDR2 LQKENI. This CDR3 region has 15 residues. CDR3 in DNA: TGTGCCAGCTCACCAAGAACAGAACGCACAGATACGCAGTATTTT. Translation gives CASSPRTERTDTQYF.

The DNA for the CDR3 is TGTGCCAGTAGTATCATGGGGGGAGCTATAAGCAATCAGCCCCAGCATTTT. Translation gives CASSIMGGAISNQPQHF. This chain connects TRBV19 to TRBJ1-5, with D tentatively TRBD1 (5 bases). The germline CDR1 and CDR2 sequences are LNHDA and SQIVND (reference sequence). V lost 3 bases and J 1 base, leaving 16 bases between the germline ends. The CDR3 extends over 17 amino acids.

This clone was counted once. The V call is TRBV4-1, the J call TRBJ2-5, with 14 bases fitting TRBD2. The V gene's germline CDR1 is MGHRA and CDR2 YSYEKL. The CDR3 extends over 16 amino acids. Losses at the gene ends were 4 bases for V and 4 bases for J; bases not matched to a gene: 5. The CDR3 is CASSPLTSGGGETQYF. CDR3 DNA: TGCGCCAGCAGCCCGTTGACTAGCGGGGGGGGAGAGACCCAGTACTTC.

This chain joins TRBV4-1 and TRBJ2-7, with a weak D call TRBD1 (5 bases). V was trimmed by 4 bases and J by 3 bases, leaving 13 bases between them. Germline V gene lookup returns CDR1 MGHRA and CDR2 YSYEKL. The CDR3 is 14 amino acids. The chain's CDR3 is CASSRKPDSYEQYF. CDR3 in DNA: TGCGCCAGCAGCCGGAAACCCGACAGCTACGAGCAGTACTTC.

This clone has a handful of counts. V usage is TRBV29-1 and J usage is TRBJ2-7; D unclear. Between the trimmed V and J ends, which lost 8 bases and 0 bases, there was a span of 11 bases. Germline V gives CDR1 SQVTM, CDR2 ANQGSEA. The CDR3 sequence is 12 residues long. CDR3 coding DNA: TGCAGCATAACGGAGAGCTCCTACGAGCAGTACTTC. Residues: CSITESSYEQYF.

The chain joins TRBV19 to TRBJ2-7; D might be TRBD2 (5 bases). The CDR3 sequence is 13 residues long. The V end lost 5 bases, the J end lost 3 bases, and 11 bases lay between the germline ends. Germline assignment: CDR1 LNHDA and CDR2 SQIVND (reference sequence). The CDR3 region is CASSEGGSYEQYF. The CDR3, as DNA: TGTGCCAGTAGTGAAGGAGGCAGCTACGAGCAGTACTTC.

This chain links TRBV6-6 with TRBJ2-1; 8 bases agree with TRBD2. The CDR3 runs 15 residues. After removal of 6 bases from V and 7 bases from J, the junction contained 11 bases not matched to a gene. The germline V gene has CDR1 MNHNY and CDR2 SVGAGI (reference sequence). The DNA of the CDR3 is TGTGCCAGCAGCCGCGTCGGCGGGAGGAGTAATGAGCAGTTCTTC. Its translation: CASSRVGGRSNEQFF.